Presented here are 5 T cell receptor beta chains from one specimen sequenced in a study of CD8 T cells in Susac syndrome. The RNA, 0.5 to 1 ug, was put through reverse transcription using random hexamers. TCRdb re-called the immunoSEQ multiplex PCR reads with MiXCR, one entry per CDR3 protein. The sample has 150,000 to 200,000 distinct CDR3 sequences, about 94% seen once. The source material was CD4+ T cells from PBMCs. The receptors here all came from a human donor with Susac syndrome.

The chain is built from TRBV15 and TRBJ2-1; the D is unclear. With 5 bases removed from V and 5 bases from J, the gap between germline ends came to 16 bases. This CDR3 is built from 15 residues. The V gene's germline CDR1 is LNHNV and CDR2 YYDKDF (reference sequence). As DNA, the CDR3 is TGTGCCACCAGCGCCCGGTCCTTGAAGAACAATGAGCAGTTCTTC. Amino acids: CATSARSLKNNEQFF. The whole variable domain, filled in from reference TRBV15 and TRBJ2-1, reads DAMVIQNPRYQVTQFGKPVTLSCSQTLNHNVMYWYQQKSSQAPKLLFHYYDKDFNNEADTPDNFQSRRPNTSFCFLDIRSPGLGDTAMYLCATSARSLKNNEQFFGPGTRLTVL.

J is TRBJ2-3 and V is TRBV28; no definite D call. This CDR3 comprises 11 residues. CDR1 is MDHEN, CDR2 SYDVKM, per germline. V lost 6 bases and J lost 6, with 7 bases in between. CDR3 nucleotides: TGTGCCAGCAGGTTCCTGGATACGCAGTATTTT. Amino acid sequence: CASRFLDTQYF.

The V gene is TRBV12-3 or TRBV12-4, the J gene TRBJ2-5; 11 nucleotides line up with TRBD1. Unmatched junction bases numbered 10, after V lost 5 bases and J lost 5 bases. This CDR3 region has 16 residues. This CDR3 is CASSPGQGAISETQYF. Written as DNA, the CDR3 is TGTGCCAGCAGTCCTGGACAGGGGGCAATCTCGGAGACCCAGTACTTC.

This chain links TRBV2 with TRBJ2-2; D is possibly TRBD1 (6 bases). The germline CDR1 and CDR2 sequences are SNHLY and FYNNEI. This CDR3 region has 14 residues. The V end lost 6 bases, the J end lost 3 bases, and 11 bases lay between the germline ends. CDR3 sequence reads: CASRGDIYTGELFF. CDR3 DNA sequence: TGTGCCAGCAGGGGGGACATATACACCGGGGAGCTGTTTTTT. Looking up the rest from reference TRBV2 and TRBJ2-2 gives the full variable domain: EPEVTQTPSHQVTQMGQEVILRCVPISNHLYFYWYRQILGQKVEFLVSFYNNEISEKSEIFDDQFSVERPDGSNFTLKIRSTKLEDSAMYFCASRGDIYTGELFFGEGSRLTVL.

The gene calls are TRBV11-2 and TRBJ2-1; D is ambiguous. This CDR3 has 13 amino acids. The ends were cut back, 3 bases at V and 4 bases at J, with 7 bases in the middle. CDR1 is SGHAT, CDR2 FQNNGV, per germline. The CDR3 DNA sequence: TGTGCCAGCAGCTTTCGCCGATACAATGAGCAGTTCTTC. This sequence encodes CASSFRRYNEQFF.